This TCR beta chain is from a study of a mutant IDH1 vaccine in newly diagnosed glioma. V was pared by 8 bases and J by 0 bases, with 14 bases between. Germline CDR1 and CDR2: LNHDA and SQIVND (reference sequence). The CDR3 covers 14 residues. Of note for this clone: Its antigen is not identified.

Time point of the sample: week 23, last vaccination. One vaccine dose held 300 ug of mutant IDH1 20-mer peptide and came with topical imiquimod. Produced via immunoSEQ multiplex PCR; TCRdb's table is partial and in-frame only. The table has roughly 60,000 clones, approximately 84% seen once. This rearrangement joins TRBV19 to TRBJ2-7; TRBD2 might be the D (7 bases). The clonotype was recovered from a man aged 25 to 45 with glioma. The sequenced sample was PBMCs, obtained from a glioma patient whose treatment included an IDH1 peptide vaccine. The chain's CDR3 is CASGGGGNSYEQYF. The CDR3 DNA is TGTGCCAGTGGGGGCGGGGGAAACTCCTACGAGCAGTACTTC.